Here is one T cell receptor (beta chain) with its context. V dropped 4 bases and J dropped 5; count of bases not matched to a gene: 5. The CDR3 loop spans 14 amino acids. The germline V gene encodes CDR1 SGHVS and CDR2 FNYEAQ. The sample is drawn from a study of cytomegalovirus exposure and HLA in healthy donors. A multiplex PCR was run with 60 Vbeta primers and 13 Jbeta primers. In the original processing: Among the unique TCR beta chains that a later analysis counted, 70 million to 85 million in all, around 11 million were shared. Sequencing used immunoSEQ multiplex PCR; TCRdb keeps in-frame clones, though not all of them. V, J and clone size reflect that table, while D and trimming were determined from the DNA. The sample holds around 150,000 clones, about 88% seen once.

The sequenced sample was PBMCs. V and J are TRBV7-6 and TRBJ2-5, with TRBD1 matching 9 bases. This TCR came from a man between 18 and 29 years old in good health and CMV-seropositive. This CDR3 reads CASSSGTGTETQYF. The CDR3 DNA reads as TGTGCCAGCAGCTCTGGGACAGGGACGGAGACCCAGTACTTC.